The rows below give T cell receptor beta chains drawn from one sample of a study of regulatory T cells in long-lasting Graves disease. Using its own MiXCR run on the multiplex PCR reads, TCRdb lists one record per CDR3 protein. The sample includes about 310,000 distinct CDR3 sequences, approximately 20% of them seen just once. The sequencing here drew on peripheral blood mononuclear cells (PBMCs), taken when the disease was refractory, from a patient treated with antithyroid drugs. The receptors here all came from a female donor with Graves disease. Both conserved end residues are part of each CDR3. D genes are given only for firm matches. A clone size is listed for some rows: how often the clone was seen (once, few, many), or a class if it is expanded.

many,TRBJ2-6,-,TRBV12-3/TRBV12-4,TGTGCCAGCTCATCGGGCTCTGGGGCCAACGTCCTGACTTTC,CASSSGSGANVLTF
-,TRBJ2-1,-,TRBV28,TGTGCCACCGAGGCGGGGATTGAGCAGTTCTTC,CATEAGIEQFF
few,TRBJ1-1,-,TRBV6-2/TRBV6-3,TGTGCCAGCAGTTATTCCCCTATCGAAGAGAGAACTGAAGCTTTCTTT,CASSYSPIEERTEAFF
-,TRBJ1-6,-,TRBV7-9,TGTGCCAGCAGTAAGAACAGGGAATCACCCCTCCACTTT,CASSKNRESPLHF
-,TRBJ2-2,-,TRBV28,TGTGCCAGCAGTCCTCCGACAGGAGGAGTAACCGGGGAGCTGTTTTTT,CASSPPTGGVTGELFF
-,TRBJ2-3,-,TRBV12-3/TRBV12-4,TGTGCCAGCAGTGCCGGGACAACTAGCACAGATACGCAGTATTTT,CASSAGTTSTDTQYF
-,TRBJ2-5,-,TRBV7-2,TGTGCCAGCAGCTTAGATTACGAGACCCAGTACTTC,CASSLDYETQYF
once,TRBJ1-4,-,TRBV4-1,TGCGCCAGCAGCCTTCTCCCGTCCCCCACTAATGAAAAACTGTTTTTT,CASSLLPSPTNEKLFF
many,TRBJ2-7,TRBD2,TRBV25-1,TGTGCCAGCAGTGAGGGGGGGTACGAGCAGTACTTC,CASSEGGYEQYF
-,TRBJ2-3,-,TRBV24-1,TGTGCCACCGCGGGGCTAGCAGCAGATACGCAGTATTTT,CATAGLAADTQYF
many,TRBJ2-7,-,TRBV7-2,TGTGCCAGCAGCCCGACGGGTGGGGTCTTCTACGAGCAGTACTTC,CASSPTGGVFYEQYF
many,TRBJ2-7,-,TRBV27,TGTGCCAGCAGTCCAGACTGGGGAGCTGGCGACGAGCAGTACTTC,CASSPDWGAGDEQYF
few,TRBJ1-1,-,TRBV20-1,TGCAGTGCTAGGGCTTGGACAGCGGAAGCTTTCTTT,CSARAWTAEAFF
-,TRBJ2-2,-,TRBV6-1,TGTGCCAGCAACGGGGGCCCGGGATGGGACACCGGGGAGCTGTTTTTT,CASNGGPGWDTGELFF
-,TRBJ2-2,-,TRBV6-1,TGTGCCAGCAGTCGGCGACTGCTGGCACTAGCGAACACCGGGGAGCTGTTTTTT,CASSRRLLALANTGELFF
-,TRBJ2-5,-,TRBV7-2,TGTGCCAGCAGCCAGCGGACAGCCCAAGAGACCCAGTACTTC,CASSQRTAQETQYF
few,TRBJ2-7,TRBD1,TRBV6-1,TGTGCCAGCCGCCCCCCGGACAGGGGCTTTGACGAGCAGTACTTC,CASRPPDRGFDEQYF
-,TRBJ1-4,-,TRBV7-9,TGTGCCAGCAGCTTAGTCCGTTCAACTAATGAAAAACTGTTTTTT,CASSLVRSTNEKLFF
-,TRBJ2-3,TRBD2,TRBV12-3/TRBV12-4,TGTGCCAGCGCCCTAGCGGGCTGGGATACGCAGTATTTT,CASALAGWDTQYF
few,TRBJ1-1,-,TRBV20-1,TGCAGTGCCGCCCTCCATATCACTGAAGCTTTCTTT,CSAALHITEAFF
-,TRBJ2-5,TRBD2,TRBV20-1,TGCAGTGCCACCGGGGGGTACCAAGAGACCCAGTACTTC,CSATGGYQETQYF
-,TRBJ2-5,-,TRBV6-1,TGTGTCAGCAGGTCCCACAGGAAAAGGGAGACCCAGTACTTC,CVSRSHRKRETQYF
few,TRBJ1-2,-,TRBV9,TGTGCCAGCAGCAGAGAGGGGGGCCTGGACTATGGCTACACCTTC,CASSREGGLDYGYTF
-,TRBJ2-7,-,TRBV5-1,TGCGCCAGCACCGGGACCGACCCCTACGAGCAGTACTTC,CASTGTDPYEQYF
-,TRBJ1-1,-,TRBV6-2/TRBV6-3,TGTGCCAGCAGTTCACTACAACCGGAGGACACTGAAGCTTTCTTT,CASSSLQPEDTEAFF
many,TRBJ2-7,TRBD2,TRBV11-2,TGTGCCAGCAGCAACCTAGCGGGTGATTACGAGCAGTACTTC,CASSNLAGDYEQYF
many,TRBJ1-1,-,TRBV28,TGTGCCAGCAGTTTATTCTTAACAGCTGAGGAGTGGAACACTGAAGCTTTCTTT,CASSLFLTAEEWNTEAFF
-,TRBJ2-2,-,TRBV27,TGTGCCAGCAGTTTACTTGGGGGTACCGGGGAGCTGTTTTTT,CASSLLGGTGELFF
-,TRBJ2-2,TRBD1,TRBV7-9,TGTGCCAAGCAGGGGGAAACCTCCGGGGAGCTGTTTTTT,CAKQGETSGELFF
many,TRBJ1-2,TRBD1,TRBV5-4,TGTGCCAGCAGCCCTCGTCAGGGGGAGGGCTACACCTTC,CASSPRQGEGYTF
few,TRBJ2-6,-,TRBV28,TGTGCCAGCACGGTCGCCAACTCTGGGGCCAACGTCCTGACTTTC,CASTVANSGANVLTF
-,TRBJ2-2,TRBD2,TRBV7-9,TGTGCCAGCATCATAGCGGGAGGGCCGGTAACCGGGGAGCTGTTTTTT,CASIIAGGPVTGELFF
few,TRBJ1-2,-,TRBV19,TGTGCCAGTAGTGCCTCTCTGACAGAACGCTATGGCTACACCTTC,CASSASLTERYGYTF
-,TRBJ2-1,TRBD2,TRBV19,TGTGCCAGTAGTCTTCGACTAGCGGGAGGCCTTAGCAATGAGCAGTTCTTC,CASSLRLAGGLSNEQFF
many,TRBJ2-5,TRBD2,TRBV28,TGTGCCAGCAGCCCCCTTGGGACTAGCGTACAAGAGACCCAGTACTTC,CASSPLGTSVQETQYF
few,TRBJ1-2,-,TRBV9,TGTGCCAGCACCGGGGGCTTTAACTATGGCTACACCTTC,CASTGGFNYGYTF
-,TRBJ1-1,-,TRBV7-2,TGTGCCAGCAGCTTAATAAGTCTGAACACTGAAGCTTTCTTT,CASSLISLNTEAFF
many,TRBJ1-2,-,TRBV7-2,TGTGCCAGCAGCTTAGTTGCAGGGAAGTTAGCGGATGGCTACACCTTC,CASSLVAGKLADGYTF
many,TRBJ2-7,TRBD2,TRBV11-2,TGTGCCAGCAGCTTTGTAACTAGCGGGAGCTCCTACGAGCAGTACTTC,CASSFVTSGSSYEQYF
many,TRBJ1-2,-,TRBV25-1,TGTGCCAGCAGTGGAGGGGCCTATGGCTACACCTTC,CASSGGAYGYTF
-,TRBJ2-2,-,TRBV9,TGTGCCAGCAGCGACTCAGCAGCAGGAGGCGGGACCGGGGAGCTGTTTTTT,CASSDSAAGGGTGELFF
many,TRBJ2-7,-,TRBV20-1,TGCAGTGCTAGGACGGTAGGATCCTACGAGCAGTACTTC,CSARTVGSYEQYF
few,TRBJ1-2,-,TRBV12-3/TRBV12-4,TGTGCCAGCAGCATCGAGGGGGTGGACTATGGCTACACCTTC,CASSIEGVDYGYTF
few,TRBJ1-2,-,TRBV29-1,TGCAGCGTTGAAGTAGCCCTCTATGGCTACACCTTC,CSVEVALYGYTF
many,TRBJ1-1,TRBD1,TRBV7-2,TGTGCCAGCAGCTTCGAGGACAGGGTCTCTGAAGCTTTCTTT,CASSFEDRVSEAFF